This T cell receptor beta chain emerged from a study of T-cell reconstitution after alpha-beta-depleted transplantation in children. It was with unique molecular identifiers that the TCRbeta library was prepared. TCRdb fed the PCR reads into MiXCR, producing one record per CDR3 protein. The table has about 490,000 distinct CDR3 sequences, more than 9% seen once. Study observations and caveats: At one year after transplant, newly produced T cells mostly accounted for T-cell counts and diversity.

At least ten counts were recorded for this clonotype. The target antigen is unknown. Here the sequenced sample was PBMCs, taken before TCRalphabeta/CD19-depleted stem cell transplant. This receptor was taken from a child between 2 and 9 years old with inherited bone marrow failure, due to receive a stem cell transplant.

The CDR3 DNA reads TGTGCCAGTACTTTTCGGGATAGCAATCAGCCCCAGCATTTT. This codes for CASTFRDSNQPQHF. J is TRBJ1-5 and V is TRBV12-3 or TRBV12-4; D is unresolved. The CDR3 spans 14 residues. Trimming removed 9 bases at V and 0 bases at J, with 12 bases between.